This T cell receptor (beta chain) is from a study of T cells in localized non-small cell lung cancer. Study findings and constraints: Adjacent uninvolved lung tissue had the highest T cell clonality, exceeding tumor. Higher T cell density in the blood was associated with longer overall survival, whereas higher adjacent-lung clonality associated with shorter survival.

V lost 4 bases and J lost 2; bases outside the gene matches: 4. The CDR3 loop spans 14 amino acids. Germline assignment: CDR1 SGHRS and CDR2 YFSETQ. Comments on this clone: What it binds is unknown.

Sequenced by immunoSEQ multiplex PCR; TCRdb stores in-frame clones only, minus some. The table includes around 50,000 clones, 85% to 90% detected once. This sequence originates from a man aged 35 to 70 with stage II lung adenocarcinoma. The specimen comprised PBMCs, sampled before any cancer treatment. The gene calls are TRBV5-1 and TRBJ1-1; 8 bases are a match to TRBD1. The CDR3 nucleotides read TGCGCCAGCAGCACACAGGGGGGAAACACTGAAGCTTTCTTT. Its protein product is CASSTQGGNTEAFF.